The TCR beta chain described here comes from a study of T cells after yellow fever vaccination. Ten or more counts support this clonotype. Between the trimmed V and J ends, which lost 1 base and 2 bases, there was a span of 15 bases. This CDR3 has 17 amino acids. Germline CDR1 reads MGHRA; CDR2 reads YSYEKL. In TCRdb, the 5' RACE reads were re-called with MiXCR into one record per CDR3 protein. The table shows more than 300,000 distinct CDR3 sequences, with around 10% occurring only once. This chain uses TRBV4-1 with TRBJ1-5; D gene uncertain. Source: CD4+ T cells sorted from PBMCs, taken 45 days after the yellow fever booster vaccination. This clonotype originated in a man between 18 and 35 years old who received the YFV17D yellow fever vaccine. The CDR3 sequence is CASSQGSRLLGNQPQHF. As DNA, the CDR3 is TGCGCCAGCAGCCAAGGTTCGCGACTTTTGGGCAATCAGCCCCAGCATTTT.